This T cell receptor beta chain stems from a study of T cell responses to AZD1222 COVID-19 vaccine. This clone has only one observation. Profiling relied on immunoSEQ multiplex PCR, and the TCRdb table lists in-frame clones only, not all of them. Here the sample spans fewer than 120,000 clones, 85% to 90% being singletons. The CDR3 is 11 amino acids. V lost 8 bases and J lost 8, with 11 bases in between. Germline CDR1 is MGHDK and CDR2 is SYGVNS. The sequence came from an adult who received the AZD1222 COVID-19 vaccine. The chain recombines TRBV25-1 with TRBJ2-3; D assignment may be TRBD1 or TRBD2 (6 bases each). The material was peripheral blood, obtained 28 days after the second AZD1222 dose. CDR3 nucleotides: TGTGCCAGCGAGGGGGGCGGTACGCAGTATTTT. It translates to CASEGGGTQYF.